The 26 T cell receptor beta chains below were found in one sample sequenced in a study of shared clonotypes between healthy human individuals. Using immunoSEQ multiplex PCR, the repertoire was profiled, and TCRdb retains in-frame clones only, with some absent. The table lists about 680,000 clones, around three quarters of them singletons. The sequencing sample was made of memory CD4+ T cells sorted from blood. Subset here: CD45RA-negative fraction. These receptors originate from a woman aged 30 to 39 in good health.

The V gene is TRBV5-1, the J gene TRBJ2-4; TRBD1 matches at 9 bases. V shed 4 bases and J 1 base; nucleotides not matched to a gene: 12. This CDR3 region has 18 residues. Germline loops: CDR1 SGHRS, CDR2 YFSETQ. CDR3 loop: CASSPLGQGNGAKNIQYF. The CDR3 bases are TGCGCCAGCAGCCCCTTGGGACAGGGTAACGGCGCCAAAAACATTCAGTACTTC.

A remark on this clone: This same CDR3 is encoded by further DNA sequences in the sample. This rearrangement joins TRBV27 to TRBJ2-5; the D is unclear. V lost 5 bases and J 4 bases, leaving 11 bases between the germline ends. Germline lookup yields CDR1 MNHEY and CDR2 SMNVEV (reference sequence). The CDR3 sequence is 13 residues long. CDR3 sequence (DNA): TGTGCCAGCAGTCCAAGGGTTGGAGAGACCCAGTACTTC. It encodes CASSPRVGETQYF.

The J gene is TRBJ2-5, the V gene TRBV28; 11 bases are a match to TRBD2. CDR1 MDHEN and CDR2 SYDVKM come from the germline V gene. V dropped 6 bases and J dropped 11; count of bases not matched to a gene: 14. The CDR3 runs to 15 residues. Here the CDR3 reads CASRGGLAGSSEQYF. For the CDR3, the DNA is TGTGCCAGCAGAGGAGGACTAGCGGGTTCCTCGGAGCAGTACTTC.

As DNA, the CDR3 is TGTGCCAGCAGTGGATTCCCCATGAACACTGAAGCTTTCTTT. Translated: CASSGFPMNTEAFF. J is TRBJ1-1 and V is TRBV2; no reliable D call. This CDR3 comprises 14 residues. V lost 4 bases and J 0 bases, leaving 9 bases between the germline ends. Germline CDR1 SNHLY, CDR2 FYNNEI. Variable domain in full (rest from reference TRBV2 and TRBJ1-1): EPEVTQTPSHQVTQMGQEVILRCVPISNHLYFYWYRQILGQKVEFLVSFYNNEISEKSEIFDDQFSVERPDGSNFTLKIRSTKLEDSAMYFCASSGFPMNTEAFFGQGTRLTVV.

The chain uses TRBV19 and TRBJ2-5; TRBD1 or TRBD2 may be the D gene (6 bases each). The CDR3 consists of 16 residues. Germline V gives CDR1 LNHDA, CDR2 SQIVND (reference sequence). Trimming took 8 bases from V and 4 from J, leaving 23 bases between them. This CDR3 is CASSRQGTGVLETQYF. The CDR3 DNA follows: TGTGCCAGTTCCAGGCAGGGGACTGGCGTATTAGAGACCCAGTACTTC.

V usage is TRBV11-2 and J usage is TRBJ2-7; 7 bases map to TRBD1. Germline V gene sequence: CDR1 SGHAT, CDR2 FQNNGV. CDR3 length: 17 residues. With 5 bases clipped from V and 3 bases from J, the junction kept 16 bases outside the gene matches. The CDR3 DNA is TGTGCCAGCAGCCGGAACAGGGGCACCGGATTGATCTACGAGCAGTACTTC. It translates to CASSRNRGTGLIYEQYF.

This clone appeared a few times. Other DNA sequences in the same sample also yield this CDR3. The CDR3 region is CASSLSSGTYNEQFF. Here the CDR3 DNA reads TGCGCCAGCAGCTTAAGCAGCGGGACTTACAATGAGCAGTTCTTC. The chain employs TRBV5-1 and TRBJ2-1; 7 bases match TRBD2. Germline V gives CDR1 SGHRS, CDR2 YFSETQ. The ends lost 2 bases at V and 4 bases at J; junction bases unmatched: 6. This CDR3 spans 15 amino acids.

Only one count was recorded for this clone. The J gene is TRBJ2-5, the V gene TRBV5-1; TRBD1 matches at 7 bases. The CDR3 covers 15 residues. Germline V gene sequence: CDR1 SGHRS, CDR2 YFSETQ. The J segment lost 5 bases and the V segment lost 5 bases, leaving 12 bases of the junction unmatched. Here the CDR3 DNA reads TGCGCCAGCAGTCCCCACACAGGGGTTGGGGAGACCCAGTACTTC. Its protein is CASSPHTGVGETQYF. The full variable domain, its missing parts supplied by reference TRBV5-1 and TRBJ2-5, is KAGVTQTPRYLIKTRGQQVTLSCSPISGHRSVSWYQQTPGQGLQFLFEYFSETQRNKGNFPGRFSGRQFSNSRSEMNVSTLELGDSALYLCASSPHTGVGETQYFGPGTRLLVL.

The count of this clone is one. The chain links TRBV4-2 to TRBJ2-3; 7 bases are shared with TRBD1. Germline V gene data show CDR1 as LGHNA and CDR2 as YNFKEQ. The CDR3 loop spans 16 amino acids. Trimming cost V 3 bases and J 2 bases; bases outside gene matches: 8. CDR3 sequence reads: CASSHWGRGITDTQYF. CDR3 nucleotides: TGTGCCAGCAGCCATTGGGGCAGGGGGATCACAGATACGCAGTATTTT.

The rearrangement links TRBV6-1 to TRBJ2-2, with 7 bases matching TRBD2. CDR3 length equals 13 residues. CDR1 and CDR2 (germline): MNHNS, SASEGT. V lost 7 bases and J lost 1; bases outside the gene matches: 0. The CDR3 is CASIAGNTGELFF. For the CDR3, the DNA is TGTGCCAGCATAGCGGGGAACACCGGGGAGCTGTTTTTT.

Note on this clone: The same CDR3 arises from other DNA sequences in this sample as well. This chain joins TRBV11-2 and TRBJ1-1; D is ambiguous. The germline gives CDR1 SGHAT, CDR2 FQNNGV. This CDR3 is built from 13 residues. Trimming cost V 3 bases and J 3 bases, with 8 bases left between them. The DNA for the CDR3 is TGTGCCAGCAGCTTGGTTCGGGACACTGAAGCTTTCTTT. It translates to CASSLVRDTEAFF.

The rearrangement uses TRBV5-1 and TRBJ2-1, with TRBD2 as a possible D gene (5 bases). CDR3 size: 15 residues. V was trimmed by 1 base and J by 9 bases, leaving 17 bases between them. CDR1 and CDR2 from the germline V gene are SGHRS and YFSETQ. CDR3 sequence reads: CASSLTASVAGEQFF. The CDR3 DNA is TGCGCCAGCAGCTTGACGGCGAGCGTTGCGGGTGAGCAGTTCTTC. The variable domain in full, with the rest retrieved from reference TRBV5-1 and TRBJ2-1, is KAGVTQTPRYLIKTRGQQVTLSCSPISGHRSVSWYQQTPGQGLQFLFEYFSETQRNKGNFPGRFSGRQFSNSRSEMNVSTLELGDSALYLCASSLTASVAGEQFFGPGTRLTVL.

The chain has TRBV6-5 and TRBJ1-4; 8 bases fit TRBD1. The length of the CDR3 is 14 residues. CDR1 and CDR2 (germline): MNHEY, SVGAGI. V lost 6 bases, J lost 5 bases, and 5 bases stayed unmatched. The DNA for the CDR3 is TGTGCCAGCAGGGACAGGGAGGGAAATGAAAAACTGTTTTTT. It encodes CASRDREGNEKLFF.

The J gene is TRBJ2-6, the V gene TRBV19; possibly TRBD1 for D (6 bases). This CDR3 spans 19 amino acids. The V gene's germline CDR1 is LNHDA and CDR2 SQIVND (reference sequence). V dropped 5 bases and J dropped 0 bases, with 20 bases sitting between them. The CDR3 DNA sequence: TGTGCCAGTAGTCCCTTTCCTGGGGTAGGGGGCTCTGGGGCCAACGTCCTGACTTTC. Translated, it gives CASSPFPGVGGSGANVLTF.

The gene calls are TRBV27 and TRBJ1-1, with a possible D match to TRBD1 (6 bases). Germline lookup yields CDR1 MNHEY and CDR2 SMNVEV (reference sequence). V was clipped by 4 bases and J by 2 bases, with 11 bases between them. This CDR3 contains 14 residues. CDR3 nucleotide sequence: TGTGCCAGCAGTTCAGGACAGAAAAACACTGAAGCTTTCTTT. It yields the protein CASSSGQKNTEAFF.

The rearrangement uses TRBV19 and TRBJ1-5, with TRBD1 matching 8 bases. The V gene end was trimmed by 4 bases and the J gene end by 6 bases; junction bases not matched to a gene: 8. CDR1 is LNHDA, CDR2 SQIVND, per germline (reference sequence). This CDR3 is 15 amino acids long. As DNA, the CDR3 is TGTGCCAGTAGTAACGACAGGGGATGGCGTCAGCCCCAGCATTTT. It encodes CASSNDRGWRQPQHF.

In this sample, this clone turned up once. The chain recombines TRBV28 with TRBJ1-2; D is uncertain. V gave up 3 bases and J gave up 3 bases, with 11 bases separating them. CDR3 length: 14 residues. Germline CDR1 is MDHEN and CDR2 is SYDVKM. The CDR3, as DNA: TGTGCCAGCAGTTTTTATGAGGGCTACTATGGCTACACCTTC. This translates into CASSFYEGYYGYTF.

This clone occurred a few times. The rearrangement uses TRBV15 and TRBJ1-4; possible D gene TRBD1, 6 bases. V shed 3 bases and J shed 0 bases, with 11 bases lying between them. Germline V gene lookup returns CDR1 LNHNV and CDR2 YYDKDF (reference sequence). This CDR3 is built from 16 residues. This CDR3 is CATSRRTAATNEKLFF. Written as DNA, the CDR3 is TGTGCCACCAGCAGGAGGACAGCCGCAACTAATGAAAAACTGTTTTTT.

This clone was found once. The CDR3 DNA reads TGTGCCAGTAGTATAAGAAACAATCAGCCCCAGCATTTT. It is translated as CASSIRNNQPQHF. The gene calls are TRBV19 and TRBJ1-5; D remains unclear. V shed 2 bases and J shed 3 bases, with 5 bases lying between them. The CDR3 is made up of 13 amino acids. Germline V gives CDR1 LNHDA, CDR2 SQIVND (reference sequence).

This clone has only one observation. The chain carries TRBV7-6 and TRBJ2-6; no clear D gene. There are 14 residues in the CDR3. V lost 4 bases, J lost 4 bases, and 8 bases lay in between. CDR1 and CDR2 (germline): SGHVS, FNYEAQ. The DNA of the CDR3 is TGTGCCAGCAGCTCTTTGGGGGGGGCCAACGTCCTGACTTTC. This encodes CASSSLGGANVLTF.

The CDR3 bases are TGCGCCAGCAGCCCCGGGACTAGCGGCTTCTCTGGGGCCAACGTCCTGACTTTC. It translates to CASSPGTSGFSGANVLTF. This chain joins TRBV4-1 and TRBJ2-6, with 11 positions matching TRBD2. This CDR3 contains 18 residues. Germline V lookup: CDR1 MGHRA, CDR2 YSYEKL. J gave up 0 bases and V 4 bases, and 5 bases lay outside the gene matches.

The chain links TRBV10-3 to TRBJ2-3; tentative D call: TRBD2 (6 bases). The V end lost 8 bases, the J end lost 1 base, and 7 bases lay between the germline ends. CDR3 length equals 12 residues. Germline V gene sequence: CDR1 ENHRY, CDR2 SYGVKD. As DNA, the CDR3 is TGTGCCATCGCGGGACGCACAGATACGCAGTATTTT. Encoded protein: CAIAGRTDTQYF.

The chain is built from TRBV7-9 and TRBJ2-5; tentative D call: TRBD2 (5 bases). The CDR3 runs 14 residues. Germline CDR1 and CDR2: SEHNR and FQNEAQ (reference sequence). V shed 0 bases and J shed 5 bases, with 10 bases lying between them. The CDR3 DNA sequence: TGTGCCAGCAGCTTAGCGGGGAGTTCCGAGACCCAGTACTTC. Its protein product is CASSLAGSSETQYF.

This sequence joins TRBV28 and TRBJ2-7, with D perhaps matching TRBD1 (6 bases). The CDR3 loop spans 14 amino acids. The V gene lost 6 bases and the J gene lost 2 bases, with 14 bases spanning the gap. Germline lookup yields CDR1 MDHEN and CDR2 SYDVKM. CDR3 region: CASSQNRVTYEQYF. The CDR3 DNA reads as TGTGCCAGCAGCCAAAACAGGGTTACCTACGAGCAGTACTTC.

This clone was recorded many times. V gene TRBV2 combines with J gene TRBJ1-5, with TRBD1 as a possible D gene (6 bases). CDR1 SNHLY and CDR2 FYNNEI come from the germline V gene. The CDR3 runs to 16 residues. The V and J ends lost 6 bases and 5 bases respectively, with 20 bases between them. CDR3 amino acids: CASRRDGAGAYQPQHF. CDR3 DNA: TGTGCCAGCAGGCGCGATGGGGCAGGGGCGTATCAGCCCCAGCATTTT.

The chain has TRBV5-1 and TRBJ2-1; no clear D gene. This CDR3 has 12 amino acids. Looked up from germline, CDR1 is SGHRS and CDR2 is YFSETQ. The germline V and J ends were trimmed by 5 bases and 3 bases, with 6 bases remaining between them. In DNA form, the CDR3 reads TGCGCCAGCAGTTGGAGCTACAATGAGCAGTTCTTC. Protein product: CASSWSYNEQFF.